The clone carrying this T cell receptor beta chain was counted only a few times. Its specificity is unknown. The sample belongs to a study of regulatory T cells in long-lasting Graves disease. Study details: Persistent cases were those of Graves' disease that involved over 5 years of antithyroid drugs with positive TSH receptor antibodies.

Time point here: persistent/refractory GD, antithyroid drugs over 5 years with positive TRAb. Construction of the TCR library relied on RNA isolated from PBMCs. EDTA tubes were used for drawing 8 to 9 milliliters of peripheral blood. Broader study findings: Persistent Graves' patients possessed reduced TCR diversity relative to recently diagnosed ones. Persistent disease was associated with favored TRBV28 usage and with favored use of TRBJ1-2 and TRBJ2-5.

V was shortened by 4 bases and J by 5 bases, with 13 bases between the two germline ends. Germline-derived CDR1 and CDR2 are SGHRS and YFSETQ. The CDR3 runs to 14 residues. Arm-PCR with iRepertoire HTBI primers amplified the CDR3 regions for these TCR beta libraries. TCRdb re-derived calls from the multiplex PCR reads in MiXCR, one entry per CDR3 protein. The table shows some 330,000 distinct CDR3 sequences, with roughly 25% occurring only once. The material sequenced was peripheral blood mononuclear cells (PBMCs), taken when the disease was refractory, from a patient treated with antithyroid drugs. This chain links TRBV5-1 with TRBJ1-5; the D is unclear. The TCR comes from a woman aged 40-49 years with Graves disease. The CDR3 DNA follows: TGCGCCAGCAGCATTGACAACATGTATCAGCCCCAGCATTTT. Its protein is CASSIDNMYQPQHF. The full variable domain, its missing parts supplied by reference TRBV5-1 and TRBJ1-5, is KAGVTQTPRYLIKTRGQQVTLSCSPISGHRSVSWYQQTPGQGLQFLFEYFSETQRNKGNFPGRFSGRQFSNSRSEMNVSTLELGDSALYLCASSIDNMYQPQHFGDGTRLSIL.